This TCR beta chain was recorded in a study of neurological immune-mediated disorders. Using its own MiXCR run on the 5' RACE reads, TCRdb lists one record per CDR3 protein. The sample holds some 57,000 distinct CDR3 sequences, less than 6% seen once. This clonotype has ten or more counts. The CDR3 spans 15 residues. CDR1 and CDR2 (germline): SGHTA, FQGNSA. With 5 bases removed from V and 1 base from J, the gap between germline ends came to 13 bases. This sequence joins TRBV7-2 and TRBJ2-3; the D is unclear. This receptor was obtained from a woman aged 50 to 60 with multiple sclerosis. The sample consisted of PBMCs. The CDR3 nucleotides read TGTGCCAGCAGCCTAGTCGTACTCGGCACAGATACGCAGTATTTT. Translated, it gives CASSLVVLGTDTQYF.